Listed below are T cell receptor beta chains from one sample, sequenced in a study of OX40 agonist ivuxolimab in advanced cancers. TCRdb's copy holds only in-frame clones and misses some; the assay was immunoSEQ multiplex PCR. The sample includes tens of thousands of clones, 75% to 90% seen only once; the top ten take roughly 1.2%. Sequences were derived from CD4+ or CD8+ T cells sorted from blood, sampled in a trial of the OX40 agonist ivuxolimab. Receptor source: an adult with an advanced solid tumor such as melanoma, head and neck, liver or kidney cancer. The CDR3 runs from the conserved cysteine through the conserved F or W. Each record gives: CDR3 protein, CDR3 DNA, V gene, D gene, J gene, clone size. A D gene is named only where the DNA matches it firmly. Size is stated for part of the rows, as once, few or many counts, or as a class when the clone is expanded.

CASSGVVTADQPQHF | TGTGCCAGCAGTGGGGTCGTGACGGCGGATCAGCCCCAGCATTTT | TRBV6-1 | - | TRBJ1-5 | -
CASSRLAYEQYF | TGTGCCAGCAGTCGACTAGCCTACGAGCAGTACTTC | TRBV6-5 | - | TRBJ2-7 | -
CASRKLGLAVTDTQYF | TGTGCCAGTAGAAAACTGGGACTAGCGGTAACAGATACGCAGTATTTT | TRBV19 | TRBD2 | TRBJ2-3 | few
CASSPLSGSYEQYF | TGCGCCAGCAGCCCCCTGAGTGGATCCTACGAGCAGTACTTC | TRBV5-1 | - | TRBJ2-7 | -
CASTGTFSGTSTDTQYF | TGTGCCAGCACCGGAACTTTTAGCGGGACTAGCACAGATACGCAGTATTTT | TRBV7-2 | TRBD2 | TRBJ2-3 | -
CAWSGTSGTQETQYF | TGTGCCTGGAGTGGGACTAGCGGGACACAAGAGACCCAGTACTTC | TRBV30 | TRBD2 | TRBJ2-5 | -
CASSPWEAAKNIQYF | TGTGCCAGCAGTCCGTGGGAAGCAGCCAAAAACATTCAGTACTTC | TRBV28 | - | TRBJ2-4 | few
CASSPAFVGSHTEAFF | TGTGCCAGCTCACCGGCGTTTGTGGGTAGTCACACTGAAGCTTTCTTT | TRBV18 | - | TRBJ1-1 | -
CAWSVGTVATNEKLFF | TGTGCCTGGAGTGTCGGGACAGTTGCAACTAATGAAAAACTGTTTTTT | TRBV30 | TRBD1 | TRBJ1-4 | -
CASSLEREKLFF | TGCGCCAGCAGCTTGGAGAGGGAAAAACTGTTTTTT | TRBV5-1 | - | TRBJ1-4 | once
CASSLFLAGQSVNEQFF | TGTGCCAGCAGCTTGTTCCTAGCGGGGCAGAGTGTCAATGAGCAGTTCTTC | TRBV5-6 | TRBD2 | TRBJ2-1 | -
CASTRTSSQETQYF | TGTGCCAGTACTCGGACTAGCAGCCAAGAGACCCAGTACTTC | TRBV2 | TRBD2 | TRBJ2-5 | -
CASSISGSGANVLTF | TGTGCCAGCAGCATCTCGGGGTCTGGGGCCAACGTCCTGACTTTC | TRBV28 | - | TRBJ2-6 | -
CASSANRGNEKLFF | TGTGCCAGCAGTGCGAATCGAGGAAATGAAAAACTGTTTTTT | TRBV2 | - | TRBJ1-4 | -
CASSVGPDTQYF | TGCGCCAGCAGTGTTGGCCCAGATACGCAGTATTTT | TRBV10-2 | - | TRBJ2-3 | -
CSVELGAGVDTQYF | TGCAGCGTTGAACTTGGAGCGGGAGTAGATACGCAGTATTTT | TRBV29-1 | TRBD2 | TRBJ2-3 | -
CASSPGAGVNNQPQHF | TGTGCCAGCTCACCAGGGGCTGGGGTGAACAATCAGCCCCAGCATTTT | TRBV18 | - | TRBJ1-5 | -
CASSDWETQYF | TGTGCCAGCAGTGATTGGGAGACCCAGTACTTC | TRBV2 | - | TRBJ2-5 | -
CASSLSGALQETQYF | TGTGCCAGCAGCCTCAGCGGGGCGCTCCAAGAGACCCAGTACTTC | TRBV7-2 | TRBD2 | TRBJ2-5 | once
CASSRSLVASGNYEQYF | TGTGCCAGCAGCCGTAGCCTCGTGGCTAGCGGGAACTACGAGCAGTACTTC | TRBV9 | TRBD2 | TRBJ2-7 | -
CASSQDTLALSTDTQYF | TGTGCCAGCAGCCAAGATACCCTAGCACTTAGCACAGATACGCAGTATTTT | TRBV4-2 | - | TRBJ2-3 | -
CASRRQSYEQYF | TGTGCCAGCCGGCGACAGTCCTACGAGCAGTACTTC | TRBV2 | - | TRBJ2-7 | -